Listed below are T cell receptor beta chains from one sample, sequenced in a study of esophageal squamous cell carcinoma under preoperative chemotherapy. TCRdb re-derived calls from the PCR reads in MiXCR, one entry per CDR3 protein. This table holds more than 15,000 distinct CDR3 sequences, 48% found once. Sample acquisition took place from a patient given preoperative chemotherapy. The receptors were gathered from a human donor with esophageal squamous cell carcinoma. The donor label of this sample is uncertain. Each CDR3 is given with its conserved first and last residue. Fields, in order: CDR3 length, D gene, J gene, V gene, clone size, CDR3 DNA, CDR3 protein. A D gene is named only where the DNA matches it firmly. Size tells how often a clone was seen (once, few, many) or the class of an expanded clone, and some rows leave it out.

length: 14
D: .
J: TRBJ2-5
V: TRBV7-6
size: medium-sized
DNA: TGTGCCAGCAGCTTAGACGGGCACCAAGAGACCCAGTACTTC
CDR3: CASSLDGHQETQYF

length: 15
D: TRBD2
J: TRBJ2-3
V: TRBV12-3/TRBV12-4
size: few
DNA: TGTGCCAGCAACCTGGCGGGAGTTAGCACAGATACGCAGTATTTT
CDR3: CASNLAGVSTDTQYF

length: 14
D: .
J: TRBJ2-7
V: TRBV27
size: .
DNA: TGTGCCAGCAGTTTATCCCGAGTCTCCTACGAGCAGTACTTC
CDR3: CASSLSRVSYEQYF

length: 14
D: TRBD1
J: TRBJ2-1
V: TRBV7-6
size: .
DNA: TGTGCCAGCAGCGGACAGGGCCCTACCTCAGAGCAGTTCTTC
CDR3: CASSGQGPTSEQFF

length: 15
D: .
J: TRBJ2-3
V: TRBV28
size: .
DNA: TGTGCCAGCAGTCCGCCACCGGGGGCCAAAGATACGCAGTATTTT
CDR3: CASSPPPGAKDTQYF

length: 13
D: .
J: TRBJ2-2
V: TRBV7-2
size: medium-sized
DNA: TGTGCCAGCAGCCGTCTATACACCGGGGAGCTGTTTTTT
CDR3: CASSRLYTGELFF

length: 17
D: .
J: TRBJ2-3
V: TRBV7-9
size: .
DNA: TGTGCCAGCAGCCCCAGGGCTGAGCCTTTGACCAAAAATACGCAGTATTTC
CDR3: CASSPRAEPLTKNTQYF

length: 16
D: .
J: TRBJ2-3
V: TRBV7-2
size: .
DNA: TGTGCCAGCGGGGGATCGGCGGGCCGTAACACAGATACGCAGTACTTT
CDR3: CASGGSAGRNTDTQYF

length: 15
D: .
J: TRBJ2-3
V: TRBV7-9
size: few
DNA: TGTGCCAGCAGCTTAGAAGGCGGGAAGTCAGATACGCAGTATTTT
CDR3: CASSLEGGKSDTQYF

length: 15
D: .
J: TRBJ2-5
V: TRBV10-3
size: many
DNA: TGTGCCATCAGTGTATCGGGAGAAGAGGTCGAGACCCAGTACTTC
CDR3: CAISVSGEEVETQYF

length: 19
D: .
J: TRBJ2-5
V: TRBV6-6
size: medium-sized
DNA: TGTGCCAGCACCGTACGGTACTTGACCCCGGCAGCCGAGGAGGAGACCCAGTACTTC
CDR3: CASTVRYLTPAAEEETQYF

length: 16
D: .
J: TRBJ2-4
V: TRBV5-4
size: many
DNA: TGTGCCAGCAGCTTGGGGGTAGGTCCGACCAAAAACATTCAGTACTTC
CDR3: CASSLGVGPTKNIQYF

length: 17
D: .
J: TRBJ2-6
V: TRBV20-1
size: .
DNA: TGCAGTGCTAGAGATCCCTCTATCGACTCTGGGGCCAACGTCCTGACTTTC
CDR3: CSARDPSIDSGANVLTF

length: 18
D: .
J: TRBJ2-4
V: TRBV12-3/TRBV12-4
size: .
DNA: TGTGCCAGCAGTTTGGGGGCGGTCGGGGGGCTTGGCCAAAACACTCAGTACTTC
CDR3: CASSLGAVGGLGQNTQYF

length: 14
D: .
J: TRBJ2-5
V: TRBV7-2
size: .
DNA: TGTGCCAGCAGCTTAGGGACAAATCAAGAGACCCAGTACTTC
CDR3: CASSLGTNQETQYF

length: 13
D: TRBD2
J: TRBJ2-3
V: TRBV7-8
size: few
DNA: TGTGCCAGCAGCCCGGGGGGGGACGTTACGCAGTATTTT
CDR3: CASSPGGDVTQYF

length: 14
D: .
J: TRBJ2-5
V: TRBV24-1
size: many
DNA: TGTGCCACCAGTGAGGTGGGAAAAAAAGAGACCCAGTACTTC
CDR3: CATSEVGKKETQYF

length: 16
D: TRBD1
J: TRBJ2-5
V: TRBV12-3/TRBV12-4
size: .
DNA: TGTGCCAGCAGTTCCGGGACAGGGGCTGGGGCCAACGTCCAGTACTTC
CDR3: CASSSGTGAGANVQYF

length: 17
D: TRBD1
J: TRBJ1-1
V: TRBV10-2
size: many
DNA: TGCGCCAGCAGAGCGGGACCCGGACAGGGGGCGAGGACTGAAGCTTTCTTT
CDR3: CASRAGPGQGARTEAFF

length: 12
D: .
J: TRBJ2-2
V: TRBV7-6
size: .
DNA: TGTGCCAGCAGCTCCTCCTTCGGGGAGCTGTTTTTT
CDR3: CASSSSFGELFF

length: 14
D: .
J: TRBJ2-1
V: TRBV6-6
size: medium-sized
DNA: TGTGCCAGCCTTGGGGCCCCTTCCTACAATGAGCAGTTCTTC
CDR3: CASLGAPSYNEQFF

length: 14
D: .
J: TRBJ2-5
V: TRBV11-1
size: .
DNA: TGTGCCAGCAGAAATGACAGGTTCGGGGAGACCCAGTACTTC
CDR3: CASRNDRFGETQYF

length: 15
D: .
J: TRBJ2-1
V: TRBV5-1
size: .
DNA: TGCGCCAGCAGCTTGGTAGGGAGCTCCTACAATGAGCAGTTCTTC
CDR3: CASSLVGSSYNEQFF